The next 4 T cell receptor beta chains were all read from a single sample in a study of cytomegalovirus exposure and HLA in healthy donors. Researchers ran the PCR with 60 Vbeta and 13 Jbeta primers. TCRdb keeps only in-frame clones here, not all; method: immunoSEQ multiplex PCR. The table shows about 140,000 clones, with 80% occurring only once. The sample taken for sequencing was PBMCs. The receptor source for this set is a young man in good health and CMV-seronegative.

In DNA form, the CDR3 reads TGTGCCAGCAACCGCGCTCCCTCAGGGACAGGGAACTACGAGCAGTACTTC. It is translated as CASNRAPSGTGNYEQYF. The chain is built from TRBV27 and TRBJ2-7; 9 bases align to TRBD1. Unmatched junction bases numbered 16, after V lost 7 bases and J lost 3 bases. The CDR3 loop spans 17 amino acids. The germline gives CDR1 MNHEY, CDR2 SMNVEV (reference sequence).

This sequence joins TRBV6-5 and TRBJ2-7, with TRBD2 matching over 10 bases. The ends lost 6 bases at V and 2 bases at J; junction bases unmatched: 7. The CDR3 contains 15 residues. Germline V gives CDR1 MNHEY, CDR2 SVGAGI. In nucleotides, the CDR3 is TGTGCCAGCAGGCTACTAGCGGGACACACCTACGAGCAGTACTTC. Translated: CASRLLAGHTYEQYF.

The chain employs TRBV7-8 and TRBJ2-2, with 8 positions matching TRBD2. The V gene end was trimmed by 1 base and the J gene end by 8 bases; junction bases not matched to a gene: 6. CDR1 is SGHVS and CDR2 is FQNEAQ in the germline V gene. CDR3 length: 15 residues. The DNA of the CDR3 is TGTGCCAGCAGCTTAGACGGGAGGGCCTTAGGGGAGCTGTTTTTT. This gives the protein CASSLDGRALGELFF.

On this clone itself: The identical CDR3 is also encoded by other nucleotide sequences in the sample. The CDR3, as DNA: TGTGCCAGCAGGGGAAGGGGCGAAAAACTGTTTTTT. Amino acid sequence: CASRGRGEKLFF. The chain recombines TRBV6-5 with TRBJ1-4; D may be TRBD1 (5 bases). This CDR3 region has 12 residues. Germline V gives CDR1 MNHEY, CDR2 SVGAGI. Trimming took 6 bases from V and 8 from J, leaving 10 bases between them.